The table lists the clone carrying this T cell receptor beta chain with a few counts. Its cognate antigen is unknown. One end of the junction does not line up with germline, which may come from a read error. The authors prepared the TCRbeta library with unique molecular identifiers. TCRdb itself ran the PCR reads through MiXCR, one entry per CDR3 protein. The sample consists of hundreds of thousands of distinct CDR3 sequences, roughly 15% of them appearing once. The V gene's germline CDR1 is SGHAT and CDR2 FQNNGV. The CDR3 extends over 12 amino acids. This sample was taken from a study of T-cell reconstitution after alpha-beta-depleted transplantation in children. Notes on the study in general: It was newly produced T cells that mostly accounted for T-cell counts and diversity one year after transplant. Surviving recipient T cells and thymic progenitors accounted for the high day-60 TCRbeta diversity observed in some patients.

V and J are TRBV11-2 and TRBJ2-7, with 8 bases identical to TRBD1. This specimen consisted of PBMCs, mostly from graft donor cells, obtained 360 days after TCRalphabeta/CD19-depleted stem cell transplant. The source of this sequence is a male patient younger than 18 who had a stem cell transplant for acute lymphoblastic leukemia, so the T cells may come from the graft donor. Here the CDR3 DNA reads TGTGCCAGTACGGATGGACAGGGATCTCCGTGGTTC. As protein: CASTDGQGSPWF. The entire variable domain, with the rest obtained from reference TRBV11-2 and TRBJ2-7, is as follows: EAGVAQSPRYKIIEKRQSVAFWCNPISGHATLYWYQQILGQGPKLLIQFQNNGVVDDSQLPKDRFSAERLKGVDSTLKIQPAKLEDSAVYLCASTDGQGSPWFGPGTRLTVT.